This entry lists 31 T cell receptor beta chains sequenced from one sample in a study of blood T cell repertoires in COVID-19. The protocol was immunoSEQ multiplex PCR, while the TCRdb copy is restricted to in-frame clones and leaves out a portion. The repertoire consists of almost 200,000 clones, with approximately 86% occurring once and the leading ten covering roughly 0.91%. Sequencing input: peripheral blood. The receptors shown here come from a man aged 60-69 years with COVID-19, enrolled during active disease.

The chain recombines TRBV27 with TRBJ1-5, with D perhaps matching TRBD1 (5 bases). Trimming pared 5 bases from V and 3 bases from J, leaving 11 bases between. The CDR3 spans 14 residues. From germline, CDR1 is MNHEY and CDR2 SMNVEV (reference sequence). CDR3 in DNA: TGTGCCAGCAGTATAAGGGGTGACAATCAGCCCCAGCATTTT. The encoded protein is CASSIRGDNQPQHF.

The rearrangement uses TRBV15 and TRBJ1-2, with D perhaps TRBD1 (5 bases). Trimming removed 4 bases at V and 3 bases at J, with 18 bases between. The germline V gene encodes CDR1 LNHNV and CDR2 YYDKDF (reference sequence). The length of the CDR3 is 16 residues. CDR3 in amino acids: CATSTRLGRVDYGYTF. The CDR3, as DNA: TGTGCCACCAGCACCCGACTGGGCAGGGTGGACTATGGCTACACCTTC.

This clone occurred once. This sequence joins TRBV9 and TRBJ2-1; weak D call: TRBD2 (6 bases). There are 15 residues in the CDR3. V lost 0 bases to trimming and J lost 7 bases, with 14 bases between them. Germline values: CDR1 SGDLS, CDR2 YYNGEE. The CDR3 DNA reads TGTGCCAGCAGCGTAGACCCGGCGGGACGGAATGAGCAGTTCTTC. Protein: CASSVDPAGRNEQFF.

The sample holds a few counts of this clone. The genes are TRBV18 and TRBJ2-7; TRBD1 might be the D (6 bases). The CDR3 is 14 amino acids. V gave up 3 bases and J gave up 5 bases, with 14 bases separating them. Germline V lookup: CDR1 KGHSH, CDR2 LQKENI. In nucleotides, the CDR3 is TGTGCCAGCTCACCTCAAGGGGGATTGGACGAGCAGTACTTC. Translating it yields CASSPQGGLDEQYF.

The genes are TRBV12-3 or TRBV12-4 and TRBJ2-3; D unresolved. Trimming shortened V by 3 bases and J by 4 bases, and 5 bases separated the two germline ends. This CDR3 is 12 amino acids long. CDR3 DNA: TGTGCCAGCAGTTTTTGGCCAGATACGCAGTATTTT. Translating gives CASSFWPDTQYF.

J is TRBJ1-2 and V is TRBV3-1 (or the pseudogene TRBV3-2); D is unclear. The CDR3 spans 13 residues. Germline V gene data show CDR1 as LGHDT and CDR2 as YNNKEL (reference sequence). V lost 1 base and J lost 4, with 7 bases in between. The CDR3 protein is CASSQGFSYGYTF. The CDR3 nucleotides read TGTGCCAGCAGCCAAGGATTCAGCTATGGCTACACCTTC.

This clone has a single count. The rearrangement uses TRBV4-1 and TRBJ1-1; TRBD1 matches 10 bases. In germline, CDR1 is MGHRA, CDR2 YSYEKL. V shed 4 bases, J shed 6 bases, and the junction held 5 bases outside the gene matches. The CDR3 has 14 residues. CDR3 in DNA: TGCGCCAGCAGCCCGGGACAGGGGATCCCTGAAGCTTTCTTT. Protein product: CASSPGQGIPEAFF.

This clone has a single count. Distinct nucleotide sequences in the sample also encode this CDR3. The chain combines TRBV5-1 with TRBJ2-1; D is possibly TRBD2 (6 bases). V was cut by 0 bases and J by 0 bases, with 7 bases left in between. The CDR3 runs to 15 residues. The germline CDR1 and CDR2 sequences are SGHRS and YFSETQ. The CDR3: CASSLDGSSYNEQFF. The CDR3 DNA reads TGCGCCAGCAGCTTGGACGGGAGCTCCTACAATGAGCAGTTCTTC.

The genes are TRBV24-1 and TRBJ2-5, with 8 bases lining up with TRBD2. CDR1 and CDR2 from the germline V gene are KGHDR and SFDVKD. The junction had 8 bases not matched to a gene; V was cut back by 5 bases and J by 4 bases. The CDR3 extends over 15 amino acids. CDR3 nucleotide sequence: TGTGCCACCAGTGCGACTAGCGACGGGGCAGAGACCCAGTACTTC. It is translated as CATSATSDGAETQYF.

This clone turned up a few times. V is TRBV7-6 and J is TRBJ1-5, with D possibly being TRBD1 (5 bases). In germline, CDR1 is SGHVS, CDR2 FNYEAQ. Deletions cut 5 bases from V and 0 bases from J, with 17 bases between. The CDR3 length is 17 residues. In nucleotides, the CDR3 is TGTGCCAGCAGCCCCCGGGCCAGGGCCTATAGCAATCAGCCCCAGCATTTT. As protein: CASSPRARAYSNQPQHF.

This rearrangement joins TRBV7-9 to TRBJ2-5; D possibly corresponds to TRBD2 (6 bases). The CDR3 has 15 amino acids. Trimming took off 3 bases at V and 1 base at J, with 12 bases between the two ends. CDR1 is SEHNR, CDR2 FQNEAQ, per germline (reference sequence). The chain's CDR3 is CASSLRGVSQETQYF. The CDR3 coding sequence is TGTGCCAGCAGCTTGCGGGGAGTAAGCCAAGAGACCCAGTACTTC.

J is TRBJ1-2 and V is TRBV27; 9 positions match TRBD1. The germline V gene has CDR1 MNHEY and CDR2 SMNVEV (reference sequence). V shed 5 bases, J shed 8 bases, and the junction held 12 bases outside the gene matches. There are 15 residues in the CDR3. The CDR3 loop is CASSTQGAYRAGYTF. CDR3 nucleotide sequence: TGTGCCAGCAGTACACAGGGGGCGTATCGGGCCGGCTACACCTTC.

The chain recombines TRBV27 with TRBJ2-7; 9 nucleotides line up with TRBD1. Germline-derived CDR1 and CDR2 are MNHEY and SMNVEV (reference sequence). V lost 6 bases, J lost 7 bases, and 7 bases stayed unmatched. The CDR3 contains 13 residues. CDR3 region: CASRTGTGREQYF. The CDR3 coding sequence is TGTGCCAGCAGAACCGGGACAGGGAGGGAGCAGTACTTC.

This clone was seen a handful of times. The genes are TRBV11-2 and TRBJ1-6, with a possible D match to TRBD1 (6 bases). This CDR3 spans 15 amino acids. Germline V gene lookup returns CDR1 SGHAT and CDR2 FQNNGV. Trimming shortened V by 5 bases and J by 9 bases, and 17 bases separated the two germline ends. This CDR3 reads CASSHEPGAISPLHF. In nucleotides, the CDR3 is TGTGCCAGCAGCCACGAGCCAGGGGCAATTTCACCCCTCCACTTT.

The chain has TRBV4-2 and TRBJ2-2; D gene unclear. Trimming took 6 bases from V and 4 from J, leaving 6 bases between them. The CDR3 extends over 12 amino acids. Germline values: CDR1 LGHNA, CDR2 YNFKEQ. The CDR3 loop reads CASSTATGELFF. The CDR3 region has the DNA TGTGCCAGCAGTACAGCCACCGGGGAGCTGTTTTTT.

V is TRBV6-5 and J is TRBJ1-6; no reliable D call. The ends were cut back, 8 bases at V and 8 bases at J, with 16 bases in the middle. This CDR3 spans 14 amino acids. Germline CDR1 is MNHEY and CDR2 is SVGAGI. The chain's CDR3 is CASGIRLRDSPLHF. The DNA for the CDR3 is TGTGCCAGCGGAATCCGTCTTCGGGATTCACCCCTCCACTTT.

The V gene is TRBV7-6, the J gene TRBJ1-4; 7 positions agree with TRBD1. The CDR3 consists of 13 residues. Per germline, CDR1 SGHVS and CDR2 FNYEAQ. Germline trimming cut 8 bases from V and 6 bases from J; bases unmatched to any gene: 6. The CDR3, as DNA: TGTGCCAGCCAGACAGGGACAGATGAAAAACTGTTTTTT. Translated: CASQTGTDEKLFF. Combining the CDR3 with reference TRBV7-6 and TRBJ1-4 gives the whole variable domain GAGVSQSPRYKVTKRGQDVALRCDPISGHVSLYWYRQALGQGPEFLTYFNYEAQQDKSGLPNDRFSAERPEGSISTLTIQRTEQRDSAMYRCASQTGTDEKLFFGSGTQLSVL.

The chain links TRBV27 to TRBJ2-1; D gene unclear. The germline CDR1 and CDR2 sequences are MNHEY and SMNVEV (reference sequence). CDR3 length: 17 residues. V lost 5 bases and J lost 2, with 19 bases in between. CDR3 nucleotides: TGTGCCAGCAGTCTGATTATTAGTAATCCCCCCTACAATGAGCAGTTCTTC. It codes for CASSLIISNPPYNEQFF.

The chain has TRBV28 and TRBJ1-5; 10 bases line up with TRBD1. The CDR3 spans 15 residues. The V segment lost 6 bases and the J segment 5 bases; nucleotides outside the gene matches: 7. The germline gives CDR1 MDHEN, CDR2 SYDVKM. CDR3 sequence (DNA): TGTGCCAGCAGCCGCGACAGGGGGCGCGATCAGCCCCAGCATTTT. Protein product: CASSRDRGRDQPQHF.

The V gene is TRBV18, the J gene TRBJ2-5, with D possibly being TRBD1 (6 bases). Trimming took 1 base from V and 5 from J, leaving 8 bases between them. This CDR3 comprises 13 residues. From germline, CDR1 is KGHSH and CDR2 LQKENI. The CDR3 nucleotides are TGTGCCAGCTCACCACAGGGGGTCGAGACCCAGTACTTC. It translates to CASSPQGVETQYF.

This chain connects TRBV7-2 to TRBJ1-2, with a possible D match to TRBD1 (5 bases). Trimming left V 1 base short and J 6 bases short, with 9 bases between. Germline loops: CDR1 SGHTA, CDR2 FQGNSA. The CDR3 length is 13 residues. The CDR3 is CASSLGGGHGYTF. The CDR3 bases are TGTGCCAGCAGCTTAGGGGGGGGACATGGCTACACCTTC. The whole variable domain, filled in from reference TRBV7-2 and TRBJ1-2, reads GAGVSQSPSNKVTEKGKDVELRCDPISGHTALYWYRQSLGQGLEFLIYFQGNSAPDKSGLPSDRFSAERTGGSVSTLTIQRTQQEDSAVYLCASSLGGGHGYTFGSGTRLTVV.

This clone was found once. The chain links TRBV7-8 to TRBJ2-1, with 8 bases lining up with TRBD2. Germline V gene sequence: CDR1 SGHVS, CDR2 FQNEAQ. The CDR3 is 17 residues long. V shed 2 bases, J shed 13 bases, and the junction held 19 bases outside the gene matches. The CDR3 nucleotides read TGTGCCAGCAGCTTACGGACTAGCTCCAGTTCAGGGAGTCGACAGTTCTTC. This encodes CASSLRTSSSSGSRQFF.

The CDR3 reads CASSRDRNQPQHF. CDR3 bases: TGTGCCAGCTCACGGGACAGGAATCAGCCCCAGCATTTT. V and J are TRBV18 and TRBJ1-5; TRBD1 matches 8 bases. This CDR3 comprises 13 residues. The junction had 0 bases not matched to a gene; V was cut back by 4 bases and J by 4 bases. The V gene's germline CDR1 is KGHSH and CDR2 LQKENI.

The V call is TRBV5-1, the J call TRBJ1-6, with D tentatively TRBD1 (6 bases). Germline values: CDR1 SGHRS, CDR2 YFSETQ. This CDR3 is 14 amino acids long. The V end was cut by 0 bases, the J end by 7 bases, with 8 bases between. In DNA form, the CDR3 reads TGCGCCAGCAGCTTGGTGGACAGCAATTCACCCCTCCACTTT. Amino acid sequence: CASSLVDSNSPLHF.

This sequence joins TRBV5-1 and TRBJ2-3, with D tentatively TRBD1 (7 bases). Germline CDR1 is SGHRS and CDR2 is YFSETQ. With 7 bases removed from V and 6 bases from J, the gap between germline ends came to 18 bases. This CDR3 has 14 amino acids. This CDR3 is CASQGGQGKDTQYF. In nucleotides, the CDR3 is TGCGCCAGCCAGGGGGGTCAGGGGAAGGATACGCAGTATTTT. Supplemented by reference TRBV5-1 and TRBJ2-3, the full variable domain reads KAGVTQTPRYLIKTRGQQVTLSCSPISGHRSVSWYQQTPGQGLQFLFEYFSETQRNKGNFPGRFSGRQFSNSRSEMNVSTLELGDSALYLCASQGGQGKDTQYFGPGTRLTVL.

The gene calls are TRBV7-8 and TRBJ1-2; D is undetermined. Trimming removed 1 base from V and 8 bases from J, with 11 bases in between. Germline values: CDR1 SGHVS, CDR2 FQNEAQ. CDR3 length equals 13 residues. The CDR3 DNA sequence: TGTGCCAGCAGCTTAGATCGGGGTAGAGGCTACACCTTC. The encoded protein is CASSLDRGRGYTF.

As DNA, the CDR3 is TGTGCCAGCAGCCAAACTCAAGGACAGGCATATCAGCCCCAGCATTTT. Protein sequence: CASSQTQGQAYQPQHF. V is TRBV4-2 and J is TRBJ1-5; TRBD1 matches at 7 bases. The CDR3 is made up of 16 amino acids. Germline CDR1 reads LGHNA; CDR2 reads YNFKEQ. Trimming cost V 2 bases and J 5 bases; bases outside gene matches: 9.

The chain couples TRBV18 to TRBJ1-4; 7 bases match TRBD1. V shed 4 bases and J 5 bases; nucleotides not matched to a gene: 10. This CDR3 is built from 16 residues. Germline V lookup: CDR1 KGHSH, CDR2 LQKENI. CDR3 in DNA: TGTGCCAGCTCACTTAGTCCCGGGACAGTAAATGAAAAACTGTTTTTT. Translated, it gives CASSLSPGTVNEKLFF.

Concerning this clone itself: This sample also contains other DNA sequences that code for the same CDR3. The V call is TRBV28, the J call TRBJ1-2; possible D gene TRBD1, 6 bases. Trimming shortened V by 3 bases and J by 1 base, and 6 bases separated the two germline ends. The CDR3 runs 13 residues. CDR1 is MDHEN, CDR2 SYDVKM, per germline. The CDR3 DNA follows: TGTGCCAGCAGTTTGGACAGTAACTATGGCTACACCTTC. It specifies CASSLDSNYGYTF.

The J gene is TRBJ1-2, the V gene TRBV27; 8 bases are a match to TRBD1. V shed 6 bases, J shed 8 bases, and the junction held 14 bases outside the gene matches. Germline lookup yields CDR1 MNHEY and CDR2 SMNVEV (reference sequence). The CDR3 runs to 15 residues. The CDR3 here is CASRPEERQGWGYTF. CDR3 sequence (DNA): TGTGCCAGCAGACCGGAGGAGAGACAGGGGTGGGGCTACACCTTC.

This clone was detected a few times. The V gene is TRBV6-2 or TRBV6-3, the J gene TRBJ2-5; maybe TRBD2 (5 bases). This CDR3 region has 12 residues. Trimming cost V 2 bases and J 6 bases, with 7 bases left between them. Germline V lookup: CDR1 MNHEY, CDR2 SVGEGT. CDR3 bases: TGTGCCAGCAGTTACGGGAGACAGACCCAGTACTTC. Its translation is CASSYGRQTQYF.